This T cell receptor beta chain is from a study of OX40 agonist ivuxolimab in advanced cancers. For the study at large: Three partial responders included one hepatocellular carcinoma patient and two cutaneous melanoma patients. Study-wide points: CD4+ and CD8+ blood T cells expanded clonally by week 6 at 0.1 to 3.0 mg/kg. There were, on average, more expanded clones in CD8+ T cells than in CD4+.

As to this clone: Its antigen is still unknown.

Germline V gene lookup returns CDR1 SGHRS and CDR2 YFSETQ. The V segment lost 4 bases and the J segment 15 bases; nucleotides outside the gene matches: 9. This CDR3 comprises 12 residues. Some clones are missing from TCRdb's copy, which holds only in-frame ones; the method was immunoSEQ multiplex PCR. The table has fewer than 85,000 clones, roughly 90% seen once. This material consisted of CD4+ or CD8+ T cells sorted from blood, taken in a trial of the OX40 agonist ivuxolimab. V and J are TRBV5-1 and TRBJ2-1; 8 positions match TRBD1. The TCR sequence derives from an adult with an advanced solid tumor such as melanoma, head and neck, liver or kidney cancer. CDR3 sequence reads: CASSLGQGNAFF. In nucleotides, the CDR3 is TGCGCCAGCAGCCTAGGACAGGGAAATGCGTTCTTC.